The rows below give T cell receptor beta chains drawn from one sample of a study of T-cell memory formation after mild COVID-19. TCRdb reprocessed the 5' RACE reads via MiXCR and lists one record per CDR3 protein. The sample holds approximately 490,000 distinct CDR3 sequences, roughly 22% seen once. Sequencing input: PBMCs or a T cell subset sorted from them (not recorded which). These receptors all come from an adult woman who had mild COVID-19 (a few samples of this study predate the infection). Cell type and time point are not known. CDR3s include the opening cysteine and the closing phenylalanine or tryptophan. Each record gives: clone size, D gene, V gene, J gene, CDR3 DNA, CDR3 protein. A D gene is named only where the DNA matches it firmly. Rows give clone size only sometimes, using once, few, many, or a class for an expanded clone.

.	TRBD2	TRBV9	TRBJ2-1	TGTGCCAGCAGCCCCCGACTAGCGGGAGTTAAGAATGAGCAGTTCTTC	CASSPRLAGVKNEQFF
.	.	TRBV29-1	TRBJ2-7	TGCAGCGGGCTTCGAGGGGCAGGGGACACCGAGCAGTACTTC	CSGLRGAGDTEQYF
.	.	TRBV12-3/TRBV12-4	TRBJ2-7	TGTGCCAGCAGCTTACAGGGGAGGTACGAGCAGTACTTC	CASSLQGRYEQYF
few	TRBD2	TRBV6-2/TRBV6-3	TRBJ2-2	TGTGCCAGCAGTAAAGGTAGCGGGAGGGCCGGCGGGGAGCTGTTTTTT	CASSKGSGRAGGELFF
.	.	TRBV12-3/TRBV12-4	TRBJ1-2	TGTGCCAGCAGTCCCCATCTTTCTAAGATGCGGTTCTATGGCTACACCTTC	CASSPHLSKMRFYGYTF
.	.	TRBV6-5	TRBJ2-7	TGTGCCAGCAGTTACGCGACCCGGGACGTGGGTGAGCAGTACTTC	CASSYATRDVGEQYF
.	TRBD2	TRBV7-9	TRBJ2-5	TGTGCCAGCAGCCCCCTGGGGGGGACGGGAGAGACCCAGTACTTC	CASSPLGGTGETQYF
.	.	TRBV20-1	TRBJ2-2	TGCAGTGCTAGAGATGGGACGGGGGCTGCCGGGGAGCTGTTTTTT	CSARDGTGAAGELFF
.	.	TRBV5-1	TRBJ1-1	TGCGCCAGCAGCTTGGAGGGGTTGTGGACTGAAGCTTTCTTT	CASSLEGLWTEAFF
few	TRBD2	TRBV7-9	TRBJ2-3	TGTGCCAGCAGCTGGGAAGCGGGAACCGCAGATACGCAGTATTTT	CASSWEAGTADTQYF
.	TRBD1	TRBV12-3/TRBV12-4	TRBJ1-1	TGTGCCAGCAGTCATAACAGGGGATCAGAAGCTTTCTTT	CASSHNRGSEAFF
.	TRBD2	TRBV14	TRBJ2-1	TGTGCCAGCAGCGTAATGCGGGGGTCCTACAATGAGCAGTTCTTC	CASSVMRGSYNEQFF
.	.	TRBV5-1	TRBJ2-7	TGCGCCAGCAGCTTGGGGGACTTTTACTACGAGCAGTACTTC	CASSLGDFYYEQYF
many	.	TRBV20-1	TRBJ2-1	TGCAGTGCTAGAGTCAAAGAGGGAGGAGGATCCTACAATGAGCAGTTCTTC	CSARVKEGGGSYNEQFF
.	.	TRBV24-1	TRBJ2-3	TGTGCCACCGCCAGGTTGGAGGGGACCACAGATACGCAGTATTTT	CATARLEGTTDTQYF
few	TRBD2	TRBV12-3/TRBV12-4	TRBJ2-5	TGTGCCAGCAGTTCCCTCCTCAGACTAGCGGGAGAAGAGACCCAGTACTTC	CASSSLLRLAGEETQYF
few	.	TRBV29-1	TRBJ1-1	TGCAGCGTCGACTTCCAGACAGGCCTGAACACTGAAGCTTTCTTT	CSVDFQTGLNTEAFF
.	TRBD2	TRBV5-1	TRBJ2-1	TGCGCCAGCAGCGGAAGCGGGGCCGCCAATGAGCAGTTCTTC	CASSGSGAANEQFF
.	.	TRBV27	TRBJ2-1	TGTGCCAGCAGTCCATACGCCCGGGCGACCTACAATGAGCAGTTCTTC	CASSPYARATYNEQFF
many	.	TRBV15	TRBJ2-3	TGTGCCGCAGGGCTTGGCACAGATACGCAGTATTTT	CAAGLGTDTQYF
.	.	TRBV11-2	TRBJ1-1	TGTGCCAGCAGCTTAGGAACAGGGATATGGGACCCCATGAACACTGAAGCTTTCTTT	CASSLGTGIWDPMNTEAFF
few	.	TRBV24-1	TRBJ1-5	TGTGCCACCAGTGATTCATGGGGGGCCAGTCATCAGCCCCAGCATTTT	CATSDSWGASHQPQHF
.	.	TRBV30	TRBJ1-1	TGTGCCTGGCGAGGCCCGAACACTGAAGCTTTCTTT	CAWRGPNTEAFF
few	TRBD1	TRBV27	TRBJ2-6	TGTGCCAGCAGTCCTCGGGACAGGATTTCTGGGGCCAACGTCCTGACTTTC	CASSPRDRISGANVLTF
few	.	TRBV6-5	TRBJ1-1	TGTGCCAGCAGTTATAACGCTTTGAACACTGAAGCTTTCTTT	CASSYNALNTEAFF
.	.	TRBV3-1	TRBJ1-1	TGTGCCAGCTCCCGTATTTCCCATGAAGCTTTCTTT	CASSRISHEAFF
few	TRBD1	TRBV7-8	TRBJ1-1	TGTGCCAGCAGCCCAAACAGGGGGAGGAGGACTGAAGCTTTCTTT	CASSPNRGRRTEAFF
few	.	TRBV5-1	TRBJ2-7	TGCGCCAGCAGAGACCGGGACAAGGAATACGAGCAGTACTTC	CASRDRDKEYEQYF
.	.	TRBV3-1	TRBJ2-7	TGTGCCAGCAGCCAAGCAGGAGGAAACCGCGCAAGGTCCTACGAGCAGTACTTC	CASSQAGGNRARSYEQYF
many	.	TRBV7-6	TRBJ2-1	TGTGCCAGCAGCTTAAGAGAAGGGGCAGCCTACAATGAGCAGTTCTTC	CASSLREGAAYNEQFF
many	TRBD2	TRBV6-5	TRBJ2-7	TGTGCCAGCGGGATGACTAGCGGAAAGAGCTCCTACGAGCAGTACTTC	CASGMTSGKSSYEQYF
.	.	TRBV5-6	TRBJ1-1	TGTGCCAGCAGCGATGGACTCGGCGAGTCTACTGAAGCTTTCTTT	CASSDGLGESTEAFF
.	.	TRBV21-1	TRBJ1-6	TGTGCCAGCAGTGAGACAGGGAGAGGCGTAGATAATTCACCCCTCCACTTT	CASSETGRGVDNSPLHF
.	TRBD2	TRBV11-2	TRBJ2-4	TGTGCCAGCAGCCCAGGACTAGCGGCAGCCAAAAACATTCAGTACTTC	CASSPGLAAAKNIQYF
.	TRBD2	TRBV15	TRBJ2-1	TGTGCCACCAGCAGAGAGGGAGGGTTCGGGACCTACAATGAGCAGTTCTTC	CATSREGGFGTYNEQFF
.	TRBD1	TRBV7-2	TRBJ2-1	TGTGCCAGCAGCTTAGCGACAGCGCCGGGACAGGGGGGGAATGAGCAGTTCTTC	CASSLATAPGQGGNEQFF
many	TRBD1	TRBV20-1	TRBJ2-1	TGCAGTGCAAGAGAACTACAGGGGGCTGGCTACAATGAGCAGTTCTTC	CSARELQGAGYNEQFF
few	.	TRBV7-3	TRBJ1-1	TGTGCCAGCAGCCTCATTCCAAACGACGAAGCTTTCTTT	CASSLIPNDEAFF
few	.	TRBV12-3/TRBV12-4	TRBJ2-2	TGTGCCAGCAGTTTTAGTTCAACCGGGGAGCTGTTTTTT	CASSFSSTGELFF
.	.	TRBV5-4	TRBJ1-2	TGTGCCAGCAGCCGGGACAACTTGACGCTCTATGGCTACACCTTC	CASSRDNLTLYGYTF
.	.	TRBV20-1	TRBJ1-1	TGCAGTGCTAGAGACCCTAATCATACTTTGGGGGATGCGGGAGCTTTCTTT	CSARDPNHTLGDAGAFF
.	TRBD1	TRBV12-3/TRBV12-4	TRBJ1-1	TGTGCCAGCAGCCACGTCGGACAGGGGGCAACTGAAGCTTTCTTT	CASSHVGQGATEAFF
few	.	TRBV2	TRBJ2-3	TGTGCCAGCAGTGTCCTCGCGTCTGGGGCAGATACGCAGTATTTT	CASSVLASGADTQYF
.	TRBD2	TRBV20-1	TRBJ2-5	TGCAGTGCTCCGGGACTAGCGGGGACGAAGACCCAGTACTTC	CSAPGLAGTKTQYF
.	TRBD2	TRBV12-3/TRBV12-4	TRBJ2-7	TGTGCCAGCAGTGTCCAGGGACTAGCGGGGGAGACCTACGAGCAGTACTTC	CASSVQGLAGETYEQYF
few	TRBD1	TRBV7-2	TRBJ1-1	TGTGCCAGCAGCTGGAGGGACAGGAGAGAAGCTTTCTTT	CASSWRDRREAFF
.	.	TRBV6-2/TRBV6-3	TRBJ2-7	TGTGCCAGCAGTTACTCGGGTGGGGGTCGTGACGAGCAGTACTTC	CASSYSGGGRDEQYF
.	TRBD1	TRBV20-1	TRBJ2-7	TGCAGTGCTCACAGACAGGGGGAAACCTACGAGCAGTACTTC	CSAHRQGETYEQYF
many	.	TRBV5-5	TRBJ2-3	TGTGCCAGCAGCTTGGGGATGTTGAACACAGATACGCAGTATTTT	CASSLGMLNTDTQYF
many	TRBD2	TRBV4-3	TRBJ2-2	TGCGCCAGCAGCCAAGACCTGCAGACTAGCGGGAGGAATATAGGCTCCGGGGAGCTGTTTTTT	CASSQDLQTSGRNIGSGELFF
few	.	TRBV5-1	TRBJ2-3	TGCGCCAGCAGCCCTGGACTAATCAGCACAGATACGCAGTATTTT	CASSPGLISTDTQYF
.	.	TRBV6-5	TRBJ2-7	TGTGCCAGCAGTCGGACTCGGGGCTCAAGCTCCTACGAGCAGTACTTC	CASSRTRGSSSYEQYF
few	TRBD1	TRBV29-1	TRBJ2-7	TGCAGCGTTGACACCTCTTCGTACAGGGGTAATGAGCAGTACTTC	CSVDTSSYRGNEQYF
many	.	TRBV12-3/TRBV12-4	TRBJ2-7	TGTGCCAGCAGTTTGCATGAGTTTGCGGGACGCTACGAGCAGTACTTC	CASSLHEFAGRYEQYF
many	.	TRBV12-3/TRBV12-4	TRBJ1-2	TGTGCCAGCAGTTTAGGACAGTACACGGGCTACACCTTC	CASSLGQYTGYTF
few	TRBD1	TRBV23-1	TRBJ2-1	TGCGCCAGCAGTCGGCACTCAGGACAGGGGGCAACGAATGAGCAGTTCTTC	CASSRHSGQGATNEQFF
.	.	TRBV28	TRBJ2-7	TGTGCCAGCAGATCCGCCCGGGACTTGCAGTACTTC	CASRSARDLQYF
many	TRBD2	TRBV7-7	TRBJ2-7	TGTGCCAGCTCGCCAGGGACTACCAGCGAGCAGTACTTC	CASSPGTTSEQYF
few	TRBD1	TRBV7-2	TRBJ1-5	TGTGCCAGCAGGCCCGGGACAGGGGGCGCGGTTCAGCCCCAGCATTTT	CASRPGTGGAVQPQHF